The 21 T cell receptor beta chains reported below all come from one sample, sequenced in a study of T cells in Graves' hyperthyroidism and ophthalmopathy. RNA transcripts gave rise to amplified TCR beta CDR3 regions. Primed by the HTBI set, a first-round RT-PCR was run on the TCR CDR3. From the multiplex PCR reads, TCRdb called clonotypes with MiXCR, one entry per CDR3 protein. This repertoire shows about 720,000 distinct CDR3 sequences, about 17% found once; its top ten account for approximately 8%. Sequenced material: blood. The receptors shown here come from a man younger than 30 with Graves' hyperthyroidism.

This clonotype was found many times. The rearrangement uses TRBV12-5 and TRBJ1-1, with 10 bases lining up with TRBD1. Trimming at V came to 4 bases and at J to 6 bases, leaving 5 bases not matched to a gene. CDR1 is LGHNT, CDR2 FRNRAP, per germline. The CDR3 has 14 residues. The CDR3 DNA follows: TGTGCTAGTGGTTCGACAGGGGGCTACGCTGAAGCTTTCTTT. Residues: CASGSTGGYAEAFF.

This clonotype occurred many times. This chain links TRBV28 with TRBJ1-5; D gene uncertain. This CDR3 has 12 amino acids. Germline V CDR1 and CDR2: MDHEN, SYDVKM. V lost 7 bases to trimming and J lost 6 bases, with 10 bases between them. As DNA, the CDR3 is TGTGCCAGCACGCGGGGTGGTCAGCCCCAGCATTTT. As protein: CASTRGGQPQHF.

This clonotype was seen repeatedly, ten times or more. This chain connects TRBV3-1 to TRBJ1-1; 7 bases fit TRBD1. This CDR3 comprises 14 residues. Looked up from germline, CDR1 is LGHDT and CDR2 is YNNKEL (reference sequence). J was trimmed by 3 bases and V by 4 bases; bases with no gene match: 5. The DNA for the CDR3 is TGTGCCAGCAGCCGCGGACAGGATGACACTGAAGCTTTCTTT. The encoded protein is CASSRGQDDTEAFF.

In its sample, this clonotype was seen many times. The chain links TRBV11-2 to TRBJ2-7; 7 bases map to TRBD2. Germline V gene data show CDR1 as SGHAT and CDR2 as FQNNGV. The CDR3 spans 18 residues. Trimming at V came to 4 bases and at J to 6 bases, leaving 21 bases not matched to a gene. The CDR3 spells CASSYPSAGAPGQGEQYF. The CDR3 coding sequence is TGTGCCAGCAGCTACCCGTCGGCGGGAGCCCCAGGGCAGGGCGAGCAGTACTTC. The variable domain in full, completed from reference TRBV11-2 and TRBJ2-7, reads EAGVAQSPRYKIIEKRQSVAFWCNPISGHATLYWYQQILGQGPKLLIQFQNNGVVDDSQLPKDRFSAERLKGVDSTLKIQPAKLEDSAVYLCASSYPSAGAPGQGEQYFGPGTRLTVT.

This clonotype was seen a few times. J is TRBJ1-2 and V is TRBV6-2 or TRBV6-3; D is undetermined. The CDR3 covers 12 residues. V was clipped by 7 bases and J by 4 bases, with 10 bases between them. CDR1 is MNHEY, CDR2 SVGEGT, per germline. CDR3 in amino acids: CASKSAPYGYTF. The CDR3 nucleotides read TGTGCCAGCAAGTCAGCCCCCTATGGCTACACCTTC.

This clonotype has a handful of counts. This sequence joins TRBV28 and TRBJ1-2; D gene unclear. This CDR3 has 14 amino acids. CDR1 and CDR2 from the germline V gene are MDHEN and SYDVKM. Trimming removed 6 bases at V and 3 bases at J, with 14 bases between. CDR3 in DNA: TGTGCCAGCAGCCCCACCTTGGGGTACTATGGCTACACCTTC. Its protein is CASSPTLGYYGYTF.

CDR3 DNA: TGCAGCGTTGTGGGAGCTAGCACAGATACGCAGTATTTT. Translated, it gives CSVVGASTDTQYF. V is TRBV29-1 and J is TRBJ2-3; TRBD2 might be the D (5 bases). V lost 4 bases and J lost 0, with 8 bases in between. Germline lookup yields CDR1 SQVTM and CDR2 ANQGSEA. The CDR3 totals 13 residues.

This clonotype was recorded a few times. This sequence joins TRBV4-3 and TRBJ1-1, with 10 bases identical to TRBD1. The V gene end was trimmed by 4 bases and the J gene end by 3 bases; junction bases not matched to a gene: 8. The CDR3 loop spans 16 amino acids. Looked up from germline, CDR1 is LGHNA and CDR2 is YSLEER. Here the CDR3 DNA reads TGCGCCAGCAGCCCGGGACAGGGGAGGGTGGACACTGAAGCTTTCTTT. Its translation is CASSPGQGRVDTEAFF.

This clonotype was observed a few times. Germline and junction disagree at one end, which may indicate a read error. J is TRBJ1-5 and V is TRBV16, with 8 bases aligning to TRBD1. Germline V gene lookup returns CDR1 KGHSY and CDR2 FQNENV. The CDR3 runs 20 residues. CDR3 coding DNA: TGTGCCAGCAGCCAATCCCGGGGCGGAGGGGACAGGAAGAATCAGGCCCCGGCGATTTTT. Translating it yields CASSQSRGGGDRKNQAPAIF.

This clonotype has at least ten counts. The CDR3 DNA reads as TGTGCCAGCAGTTACAGGGGGACAGCAGATACGCAGTATTTT. It translates to CASSYRGTADTQYF. This chain uses TRBV6-5 with TRBJ2-3; 7 bases are shared with TRBD1. CDR3 length: 14 amino acids. CDR1 is MNHEY and CDR2 is SVGAGI in the germline V gene. V shed 2 bases and J 4 bases; nucleotides not matched to a gene: 3.

This clonotype has a handful of counts. V usage is TRBV5-6 and J usage is TRBJ2-7; D is unresolved. This CDR3 contains 16 residues. With 4 bases removed from V and 7 bases from J, the gap between germline ends came to 24 bases. Germline assignment: CDR1 SGHDT and CDR2 YYEEEE. CDR3 coding DNA: TGTGCCAGCAGCCCAGGACCAGCGCAGACCCCCCTGGAGCAGTACTTC. It is translated as CASSPGPAQTPLEQYF.

This clonotype occurred many times. The chain joins TRBV3-1 to TRBJ2-7, with D uncertain. Germline V lookup: CDR1 LGHDT, CDR2 YNNKEL (reference sequence). Trimming cost V 2 bases and J 3 bases, with 20 bases left between them. CDR3 length equals 17 residues. The CDR3 bases are TGTGCCAGCAGCCAAATCTCCCCCTCTCACAGTGACTACGAGCAGTACTTC. This sequence encodes CASSQISPSHSDYEQYF.

This clonotype has a count of ten or more. The chain combines TRBV7-8 with TRBJ2-7, with D maybe TRBD2 (5 bases). Trimming pared 1 base from V and 3 bases from J, leaving 19 bases between. This CDR3 is built from 17 residues. Looked up from germline, CDR1 is SGHVS and CDR2 is FQNEAQ. Here the CDR3 DNA reads TGTGCCAGCAGCTTAGTCCCCTCCCACCTAGAGGGCTACGAGCAGTACTTC. It encodes CASSLVPSHLEGYEQYF.

V is TRBV4-1 and J is TRBJ2-1; 9 bases are a match to TRBD2. This CDR3 has 16 residues. Trimming at V came to 6 bases and at J to 4 bases, leaving 10 bases not matched to a gene. The V gene's germline CDR1 is MGHRA and CDR2 YSYEKL. The CDR3 sequence is CASRHVAGVLYNEQFF. In nucleotides, the CDR3 is TGCGCCAGCAGACACGTAGCGGGAGTACTTTACAATGAGCAGTTCTTC.

This clonotype was counted ten times or more. The CDR3, as DNA: TGTGCCTGGAGGGACCTTAGCGGGCCTAGCTCCTACGAGCAGTACTTC. It codes for CAWRDLSGPSSYEQYF. The chain uses TRBV30 and TRBJ2-7, with 7 positions matching TRBD2. V shed 3 bases, J shed 0 bases, and the junction held 11 bases outside the gene matches. Germline loops: CDR1 GTSNPN, CDR2 SVGIG (reference sequence). This CDR3 spans 16 amino acids. The variable domain in full, with the rest retrieved from reference TRBV30 and TRBJ2-7, is SQTIHQWPATLVQPVGSPLSLECTVEGTSNPNLYWYRQAAGRGLQLLFYSVGIGQISSEVPQNLSASRPQDRQFILSSKKLLLSDSGFYLCAWRDLSGPSSYEQYFGPGTRLTVT.

This clonotype was found a few times. The chain combines TRBV12-3 or TRBV12-4 with TRBJ1-2, with 9 nucleotides matching TRBD1. This CDR3 has 16 residues. The ends lost 4 bases at V and 4 bases at J; junction bases unmatched: 10. CDR3 in amino acids: CASSSTGGSSIYGYTF. The CDR3 DNA sequence: TGTGCCAGCAGTTCCACAGGGGGCAGTAGCATCTATGGCTACACCTTC.

This clonotype was detected many times. The V gene is TRBV18, the J gene TRBJ2-1, with TRBD1 as a possible D gene (6 bases). This CDR3 region has 14 residues. CDR1 is KGHSH and CDR2 is LQKENI in the germline V gene. Deletions cut 6 bases from V and 9 bases from J, with 18 bases between. The CDR3 sequence is CASSRDILVGEQFF. DNA of the CDR3: TGTGCCAGCTCCCGGGACATCCTGGTTGGTGAGCAGTTCTTC.

This clonotype was detected only a few times. This chain connects TRBV27 to TRBJ2-1; TRBD1 matches at 9 bases. Germline CDR1 reads MNHEY; CDR2 reads SMNVEV (reference sequence). The CDR3 loop spans 16 amino acids. The V and J ends lost 6 bases and 1 base, in that order; junction bases with no gene match: 7. CDR3 nucleotides: TGTGCCAGCAGCCGACAGGGGGTAATATCCTACAATGAGCAGTTCTTC. Protein: CASSRQGVISYNEQFF.

This clonotype has more than one count but fewer than ten. The chain recombines TRBV30 with TRBJ2-7; TRBD1 is a possible D gene (5 bases). This CDR3 comprises 14 residues. Germline lookup yields CDR1 GTSNPN and CDR2 SVGIG (reference sequence). V lost 2 bases, J lost 0 bases, and 11 bases lay in between. The CDR3 region has the DNA TGTGCCTGGAGTCCGGACAATCTCTCCTACGAGCAGTACTTC. Amino acids: CAWSPDNLSYEQYF.

This clonotype was recorded a few times. The chain couples TRBV19 to TRBJ2-7; tentative D call: TRBD1 (5 bases). V was trimmed by 1 base and J by 1 base, leaving 11 bases between them. The CDR3 has 15 amino acids. Germline V gives CDR1 LNHDA, CDR2 SQIVND (reference sequence). This chain's CDR3 is CASSIGGGPSYEQYF. CDR3 coding DNA: TGTGCCAGTAGTATAGGGGGCGGACCTTCCTACGAGCAGTACTTC.

In its sample, this clonotype was seen many times. This chain links TRBV20-1 with TRBJ2-4; the match to TRBD2 covers 7 bases. V was pared by 4 bases and J by 6 bases, with 6 bases of the junction left unmatched. Germline-derived CDR1 and CDR2 are DFQATT and SNEGSKA (reference sequence). The CDR3 spans 13 residues. For the CDR3, the DNA is TGCAGTGCTACCATAGCGGGTGGAAACATTCAGTACTTC. Protein: CSATIAGGNIQYF.